This TCR beta chain was identified in a study of response to subunit inactivated influenza vaccine. Whole-study findings and limits: Each seasonal influenza vaccination, the authors suggested, recruits few new T cells.

Only a few counts were recorded for this clonotype. Its antigen is as yet unknown. MiXCR, run by TCRdb on the RT-PCR reads, gives a single entry per CDR3 protein. The sample records about 180,000 distinct CDR3 sequences, around 8.8% being singletons. This CDR3 contains 12 residues. Germline V lookup: CDR1 MNHNS, CDR2 SASEGT. V was shortened by 6 bases and J by 4 bases, with 10 bases between the two germline ends. This receptor was taken from a man aged 45-65 years who received an inactivated influenza vaccine. The sequencing used non-naive T cells sorted from PBMCs, collected on the day of vaccination. The rearrangement links TRBV6-1 to TRBJ2-7; D tentatively fits TRBD1 or TRBD2 (5 bases each). CDR3: CASRGTDYEQYF. The CDR3 nucleotides read TGTGCCAGCAGGGGGACGGATTACGAGCAGTACTTC.